This entry features one TCR beta chain sequence. Germline V CDR1 and CDR2: SGHTA, FQGNSA. The CDR3 loop spans 16 amino acids. Trimming removed 2 bases from V and 13 bases from J; junction bases left unmatched: 17. This entry belongs to a study of tumor-infiltrating lymphocytes in oesophageal squamous cell carcinoma. TCRdb re-analysed the PCR reads in MiXCR, keeping a single row per CDR3 protein. The data hold approximately 21,000 distinct CDR3 sequences, with 30% to 40% observed a single time. Material for sequencing was esophageal tumor tissue. V gene TRBV7-2 combines with J gene TRBJ2-4, with 7 bases fitting TRBD2. This TCR derives from a male donor with esophageal squamous cell carcinoma. The CDR3 coding sequence is TGTGCCAGCAGCTTATTTGCTAGCGGAGCCTACAATGAGCAGTACTTC. Protein: CASSLFASGAYNEQYF.